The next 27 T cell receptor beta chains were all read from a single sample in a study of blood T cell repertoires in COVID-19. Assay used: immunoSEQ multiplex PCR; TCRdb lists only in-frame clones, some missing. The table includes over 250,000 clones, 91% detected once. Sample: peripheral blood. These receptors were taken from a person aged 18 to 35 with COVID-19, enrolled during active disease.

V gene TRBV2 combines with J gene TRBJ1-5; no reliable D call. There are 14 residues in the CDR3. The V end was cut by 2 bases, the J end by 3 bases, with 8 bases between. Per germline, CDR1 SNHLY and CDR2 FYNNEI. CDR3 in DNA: TGTGCCAGCAGTGAACTCGGGATCAATCAGCCCCAGCATTTT. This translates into CASSELGINQPQHF. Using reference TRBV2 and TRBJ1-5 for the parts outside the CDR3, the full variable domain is EPEVTQTPSHQVTQMGQEVILRCVPISNHLYFYWYRQILGQKVEFLVSFYNNEISEKSEIFDDQFSVERPDGSNFTLKIRSTKLEDSAMYFCASSELGINQPQHFGDGTRLSIL.

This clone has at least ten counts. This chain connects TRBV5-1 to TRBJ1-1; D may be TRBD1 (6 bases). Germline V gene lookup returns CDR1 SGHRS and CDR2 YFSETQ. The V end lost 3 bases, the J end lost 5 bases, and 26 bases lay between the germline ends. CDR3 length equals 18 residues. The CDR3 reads CASSSRGGGTGLVTEAFF. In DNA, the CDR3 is TGCGCCAGCAGCTCTAGGGGGGGAGGAACAGGACTTGTGACTGAAGCTTTCTTT.

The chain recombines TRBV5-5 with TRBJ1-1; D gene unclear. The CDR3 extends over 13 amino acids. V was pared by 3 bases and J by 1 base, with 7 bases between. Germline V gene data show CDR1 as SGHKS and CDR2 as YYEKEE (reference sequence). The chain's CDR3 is CASSWAGNTEAFF. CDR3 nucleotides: TGTGCCAGCAGCTGGGCCGGGAACACTGAAGCTTTCTTT. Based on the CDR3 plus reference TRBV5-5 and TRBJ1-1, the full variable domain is DAGVTQSPTHLIKTRGQQVTLRCSPISGHKSVSWYQQVLGQGPQFIFQYYEKEERGRGNFPDRFSARQFPNYSSELNVNALLLGDSALYLCASSWAGNTEAFFGQGTRLTVV.

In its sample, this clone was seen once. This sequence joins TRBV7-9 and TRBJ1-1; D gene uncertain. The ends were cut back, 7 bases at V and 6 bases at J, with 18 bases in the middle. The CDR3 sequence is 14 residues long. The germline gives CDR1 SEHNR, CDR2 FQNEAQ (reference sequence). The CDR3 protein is CASIGPEVGSEAFF. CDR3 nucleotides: TGTGCCAGCATTGGTCCGGAGGTTGGTTCTGAAGCTTTCTTT.

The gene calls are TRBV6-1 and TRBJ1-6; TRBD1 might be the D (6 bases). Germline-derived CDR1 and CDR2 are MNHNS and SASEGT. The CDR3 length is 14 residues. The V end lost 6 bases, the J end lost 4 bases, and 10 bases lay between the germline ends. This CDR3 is CASSTTGYNSPLHF. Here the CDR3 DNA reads TGTGCCAGCAGCACAACAGGGTATAATTCACCCCTCCACTTT.

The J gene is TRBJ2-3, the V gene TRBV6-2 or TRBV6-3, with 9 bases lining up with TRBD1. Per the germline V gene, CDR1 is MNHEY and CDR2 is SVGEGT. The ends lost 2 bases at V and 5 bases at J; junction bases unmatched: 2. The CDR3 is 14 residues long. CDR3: CASSYGTGIDTQYF. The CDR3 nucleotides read TGTGCCAGCAGTTACGGGACAGGGATAGATACGCAGTATTTT.

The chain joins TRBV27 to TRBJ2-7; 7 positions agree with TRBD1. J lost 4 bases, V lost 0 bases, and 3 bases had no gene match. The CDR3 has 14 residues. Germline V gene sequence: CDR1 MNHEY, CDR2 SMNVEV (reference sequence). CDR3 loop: CASSLSTGMYEQYF. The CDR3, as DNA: TGTGCCAGCAGTTTATCGACAGGGATGTACGAGCAGTACTTC.

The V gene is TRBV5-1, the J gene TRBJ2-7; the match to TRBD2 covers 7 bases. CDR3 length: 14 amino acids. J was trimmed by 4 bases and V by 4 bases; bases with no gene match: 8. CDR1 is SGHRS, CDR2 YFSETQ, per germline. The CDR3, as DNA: TGCGCCAGCAGCGTAGTCCCTAGCGGTTACGAGCAGTACTTC. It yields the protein CASSVVPSGYEQYF.

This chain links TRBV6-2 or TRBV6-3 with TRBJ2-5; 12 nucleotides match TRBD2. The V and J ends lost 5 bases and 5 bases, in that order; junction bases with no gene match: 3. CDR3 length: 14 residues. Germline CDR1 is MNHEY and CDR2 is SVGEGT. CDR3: CASSLAGGQETQYF. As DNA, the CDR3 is TGTGCCAGCAGTCTAGCGGGAGGGCAGGAGACCCAGTACTTC.

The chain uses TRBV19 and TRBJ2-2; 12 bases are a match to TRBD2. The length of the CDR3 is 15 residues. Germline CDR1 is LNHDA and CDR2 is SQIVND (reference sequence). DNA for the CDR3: TGTGCAAGTTTAAGACTAGCGGGAGACACCGGGGAGCTGTTTTTT. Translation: CASLRLAGDTGELFF.

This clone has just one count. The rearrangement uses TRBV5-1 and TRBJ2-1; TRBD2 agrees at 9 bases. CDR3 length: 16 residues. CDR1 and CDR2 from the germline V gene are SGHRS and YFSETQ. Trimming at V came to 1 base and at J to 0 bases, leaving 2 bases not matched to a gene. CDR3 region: CASSLILAGSYNEQFF. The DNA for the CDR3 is TGCGCCAGCAGCTTGATACTAGCGGGCTCCTACAATGAGCAGTTCTTC.

CDR3 region: CASSYPTGTSSYEQYF. CDR3 sequence (DNA): TGTGCCAGCAGTTACCCTACCGGGACTAGCTCCTACGAGCAGTACTTC. The chain couples TRBV6-6 to TRBJ2-7, with 8 nucleotides matching TRBD2. CDR1 is MNHNY and CDR2 is SVGAGI in the germline V gene (reference sequence). The CDR3 is 16 residues long. V lost 2 bases and J lost 0; bases outside the gene matches: 6.

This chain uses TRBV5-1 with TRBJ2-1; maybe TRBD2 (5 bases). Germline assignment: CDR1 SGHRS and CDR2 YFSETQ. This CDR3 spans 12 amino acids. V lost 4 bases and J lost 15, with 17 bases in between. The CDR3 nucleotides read TGCGCCAGCAGCCAAGAAGCGGAGCGCCTGTTCTTC. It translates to CASSQEAERLFF.

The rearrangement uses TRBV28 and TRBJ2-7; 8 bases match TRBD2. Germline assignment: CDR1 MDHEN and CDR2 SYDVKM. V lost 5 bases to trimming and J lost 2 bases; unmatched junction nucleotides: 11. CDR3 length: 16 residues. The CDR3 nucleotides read TGTGCCAGCAGTGCCGGCGGGAGGCGTCCCCCCTACGAGCAGTACTTC. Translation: CASSAGGRRPPYEQYF.

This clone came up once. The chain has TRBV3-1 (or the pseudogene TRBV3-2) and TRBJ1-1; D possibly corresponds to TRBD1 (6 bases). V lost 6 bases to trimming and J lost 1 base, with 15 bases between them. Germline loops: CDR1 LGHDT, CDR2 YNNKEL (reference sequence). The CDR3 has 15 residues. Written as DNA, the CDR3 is TGTGCCAGCAGGTATCACAGGGATACGAACACTGAAGCTTTCTTT. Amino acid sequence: CASRYHRDTNTEAFF.

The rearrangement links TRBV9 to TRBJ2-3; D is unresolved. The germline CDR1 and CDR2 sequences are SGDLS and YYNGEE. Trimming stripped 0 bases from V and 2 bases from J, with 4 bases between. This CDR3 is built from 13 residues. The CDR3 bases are TGTGCCAGCAGCGTAGTCCACACAGATACGCAGTATTTT. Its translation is CASSVVHTDTQYF.

CDR3 nucleotide sequence: TGTGCCAGCAGCATCCCGGGACTTAACACAGATACGCAGTATTTT. Translating gives CASSIPGLNTDTQYF. The chain carries TRBV28 and TRBJ2-3; maybe TRBD2 (6 bases). V lost 6 bases and J 2 bases, leaving 15 bases between the germline ends. Germline V CDR1 and CDR2: MDHEN, SYDVKM. The CDR3 runs to 15 residues.

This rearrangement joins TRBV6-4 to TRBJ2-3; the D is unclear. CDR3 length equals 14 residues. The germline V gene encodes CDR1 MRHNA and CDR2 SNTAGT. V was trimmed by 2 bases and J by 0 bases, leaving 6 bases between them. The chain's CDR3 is CASSDSVSTDTQYF. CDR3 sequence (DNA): TGTGCCAGCAGTGACAGCGTTAGCACAGATACGCAGTATTTT.

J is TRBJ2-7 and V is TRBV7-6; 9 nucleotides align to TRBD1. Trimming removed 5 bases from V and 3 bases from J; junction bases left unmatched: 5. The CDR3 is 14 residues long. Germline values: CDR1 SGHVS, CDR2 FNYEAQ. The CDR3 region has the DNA TGTGCCAGCAGCCTCGAGGGACAGGGCTACGAGCAGTACTTC. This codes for CASSLEGQGYEQYF.

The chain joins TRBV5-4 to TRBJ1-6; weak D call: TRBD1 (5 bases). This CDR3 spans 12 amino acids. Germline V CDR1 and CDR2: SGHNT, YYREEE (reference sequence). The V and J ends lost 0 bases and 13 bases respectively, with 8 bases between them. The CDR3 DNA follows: TGTGCCAGCAGCTTGGTGGGGCGGCCCCTCCACTTT. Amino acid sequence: CASSLVGRPLHF.

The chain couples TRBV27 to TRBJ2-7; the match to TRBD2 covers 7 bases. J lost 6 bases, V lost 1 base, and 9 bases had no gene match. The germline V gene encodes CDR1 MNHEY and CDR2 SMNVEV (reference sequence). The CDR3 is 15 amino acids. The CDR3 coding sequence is TGTGCCAGCAGTTTATTGGCGGGAGAGGGAGGCGAGCAGTACTTC. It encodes CASSLLAGEGGEQYF.

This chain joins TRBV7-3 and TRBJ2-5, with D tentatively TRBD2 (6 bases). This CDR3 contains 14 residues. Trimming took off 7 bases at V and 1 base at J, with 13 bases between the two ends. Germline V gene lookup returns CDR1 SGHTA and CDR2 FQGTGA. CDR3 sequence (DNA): TGTGCCAGCAACATGGGACTGCCCCAAGAGACCCAGTACTTC. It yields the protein CASNMGLPQETQYF.

The CDR3: CASSPPGDITYEQYF. CDR3 sequence (DNA): TGTGCCAGCAGCCCCCCCGGGGACATCACCTACGAGCAGTACTTC. V is TRBV7-9 and J is TRBJ2-7; perhaps TRBD1 as D (6 bases). This CDR3 region has 15 residues. Trimming stripped 5 bases from V and 2 bases from J, with 16 bases between. Germline values: CDR1 SEHNR, CDR2 FQNEAQ (reference sequence).

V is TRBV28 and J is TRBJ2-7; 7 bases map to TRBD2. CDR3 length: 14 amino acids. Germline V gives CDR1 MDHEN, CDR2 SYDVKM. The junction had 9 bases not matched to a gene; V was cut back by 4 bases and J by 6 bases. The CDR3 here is CASSSVGGEPEQYF. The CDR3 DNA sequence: TGTGCCAGCAGTTCCGTGGGGGGGGAACCCGAGCAGTACTTC.

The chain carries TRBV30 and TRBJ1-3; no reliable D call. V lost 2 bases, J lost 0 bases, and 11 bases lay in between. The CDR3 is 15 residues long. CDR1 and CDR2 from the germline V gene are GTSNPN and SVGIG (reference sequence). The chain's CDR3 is CAWSRETTSGNTIYF. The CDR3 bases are TGTGCCTGGAGTCGGGAAACCACCTCTGGAAACACCATATATTTT.

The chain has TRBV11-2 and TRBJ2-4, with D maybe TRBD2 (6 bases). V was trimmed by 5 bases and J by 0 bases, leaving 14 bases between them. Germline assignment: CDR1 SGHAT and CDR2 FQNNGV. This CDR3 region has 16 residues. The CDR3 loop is CASSLGRPLAKNIQYF. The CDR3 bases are TGTGCCAGCAGCCTAGGGAGGCCACTAGCCAAAAACATTCAGTACTTC.

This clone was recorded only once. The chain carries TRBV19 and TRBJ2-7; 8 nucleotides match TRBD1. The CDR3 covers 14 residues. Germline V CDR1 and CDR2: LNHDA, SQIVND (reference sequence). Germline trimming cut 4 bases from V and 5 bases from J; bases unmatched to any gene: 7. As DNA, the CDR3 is TGTGCCAGTAGTAGGACCGGGACAGGCCACGAGCAGTACTTC. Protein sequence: CASSRTGTGHEQYF.